The 23 T cell receptor beta chains in this list originate from one sample, sequenced in a study of vaccination effects on CD4 cells after COVID-19. Antigen-specific CD4+ T cells were expanded with viral peptide pools in the ViraFEST assay before sequencing. When around nine days of culture had elapsed, CD4+ T cells were isolated. Participants each got two BNT162b2 or mRNA-1273 vaccine doses. Profiling relied on immunoSEQ multiplex PCR, and the TCRdb table lists in-frame clones only, not all of them. The repertoire holds tens of thousands of clones, with 76% as singletons. These receptors' antigens are unknown. Sequenced here: CD4+ T cells from PBMCs cultured with HCoV-OC43 spike peptides, sampled after COVID-19 vaccination. Subset of the sample: HCoV-OC43 spike overlapping peptide pool stimulation. The source of these receptors is a human donor who received a COVID-19 vaccine.

In this sample, this clone turned up once. The CDR3 reads CASSVGPITDTQYF. The CDR3 coding sequence is TGTGCCAGCAGCGTAGGGCCTATCACAGATACGCAGTATTTT. The chain combines TRBV9 with TRBJ2-3; no definite D call. Germline V gene data show CDR1 as SGDLS and CDR2 as YYNGEE. V was trimmed by 0 bases and J by 2 bases, leaving 7 bases between them. CDR3 length equals 14 residues. The whole variable domain, filled in from reference TRBV9 and TRBJ2-3, reads DSGVTQTPKHLITATGQRVTLRCSPRSGDLSVYWYQQSLDQGLQFLIQYYNGEERAKGNILERFSAQQFPDLHSELNLSSLELGDSALYFCASSVGPITDTQYFGPGTRLTVL.

A few counts support this clone. The J gene is TRBJ2-7, the V gene TRBV6-5; 9 bases match TRBD1. CDR3 length: 13 amino acids. The germline V gene has CDR1 MNHEY and CDR2 SVGAGI. V lost 7 bases, J lost 3 bases, and 4 bases stayed unmatched. The DNA of the CDR3 is TGTGCCAGCACCCGACAGGGGGGCTACGAGCAGTACGTC. Encoded protein: CASTRQGGYEQYV.

The genes are TRBV2 and TRBJ2-7; D is uncertain. CDR1 SNHLY and CDR2 FYNNEI come from the germline V gene. This CDR3 contains 13 residues. CDR3 DNA: TGTGCCAGCAGTTCCCAACTTGGGCAGTACTCTCTCGTC. It is translated as CASSSQLGQYSLV.

The rearrangement links TRBV7-3 to TRBJ2-3; maybe TRBD2 (5 bases). From germline, CDR1 is SGHTA and CDR2 FQGTGA. The CDR3 is made up of 14 amino acids. Deletions cut 3 bases from V and 1 base from J, with 8 bases between. CDR3 sequence: CASSLVRGTDTQYF. The CDR3 DNA is TGTGCCAGCAGCTTGGTGAGGGGCACAGATACGCAGTATTTT.

V usage is TRBV18 and J usage is TRBJ2-5, with a weak D call TRBD1 (5 bases). CDR1 KGHSH and CDR2 LQKENI come from the germline V gene. V was trimmed by 3 bases and J by 2 bases, leaving 7 bases between them. The CDR3 is 13 residues long. The DNA for the CDR3 is TGTGCCAGCTCACCGGACATACAAGAGACCCAGTACTTC. Translating it yields CASSPDIQETQYF.

This chain joins TRBV9 and TRBJ2-5; 7 bases line up with TRBD1. The CDR3 runs 16 residues. The germline V gene encodes CDR1 SGDLS and CDR2 YYNGEE. Trimming cost V 3 bases and J 0 bases; bases outside gene matches: 8. CDR3 coding DNA: TGTGCCAGCAGCGCAAACGAGGGGGCTTACCAAGAGACCCAGTACTTC. Residues: CASSANEGAYQETQYF.

The gene calls are TRBV19 and TRBJ1-5; the D gene is possibly TRBD1 (5 bases). The CDR3 is 15 amino acids. Germline CDR1 is LNHDA and CDR2 is SQIVND (reference sequence). Trimming stripped 3 bases from V and 5 bases from J, with 14 bases between. The CDR3, as DNA: TGTGCCAGTAGTATTTTCGGGCAGGGTGATCAGCCCCAGCATTTT. Translated, it gives CASSIFGQGDQPQHF.

The chain links TRBV6-6 to TRBJ1-1, with D possibly being TRBD1 (5 bases). The germline V gene has CDR1 MNHNY and CDR2 SVGAGI (reference sequence). V lost 2 bases and J lost 4, with 5 bases in between. The CDR3 sequence is 12 residues long. This CDR3 is CASSYGGTEAFF. The CDR3 region has the DNA TGTGCCAGCAGTTACGGGGGCACTGAAGCTTTCTTT.

This clone occurred a few times. V is TRBV19 and J is TRBJ1-1; the D gene is possibly TRBD1 (5 bases). The V gene lost 5 bases and the J gene lost 1 base, with 14 bases spanning the gap. Germline V gene lookup returns CDR1 LNHDA and CDR2 SQIVND (reference sequence). The CDR3 sequence is 15 residues long. CDR3 nucleotide sequence: TGTGCCAGTAGTCTCGGACAAGTCCCGAACACTGAAGCTTTCTTT. Protein: CASSLGQVPNTEAFF.

The V and J genes are TRBV7-2 and TRBJ2-5; D is possibly TRBD2 (6 bases). CDR3 size: 19 residues. With 2 bases removed from V and 4 bases from J, the gap between germline ends came to 26 bases. Germline V gene data show CDR1 as SGHTA and CDR2 as FQGNSA. The CDR3 DNA sequence: TGTGCCAGCAGCTTAAAGAGGCTATTACGGGGGTCCGGGAGAGAGACCCAGTACTTC. Translating gives CASSLKRLLRGSGRETQYF.

V and J are TRBV27 and TRBJ1-3; D is possibly TRBD1 (5 bases). Deletions cut 5 bases from V and 5 bases from J, with 16 bases between. CDR3 size: 15 residues. CDR1 is MNHEY, CDR2 SMNVEV, per germline (reference sequence). The CDR3 DNA sequence: TGTGCCAGCAGTCCTACACAGGAGCGGAGAAACACCATATATTTT. Translated, it gives CASSPTQERRNTIYF.

The CDR3 protein is CASSYDPGHGYTF. CDR3 nucleotides: TGTGCCAGCAGTTACGATCCGGGACATGGCTACACCTTC. The rearrangement uses TRBV6-5 and TRBJ1-2; the D gene is possibly TRBD1 (5 bases). V was shortened by 2 bases and J by 6 bases, with 10 bases between the two germline ends. The CDR3 is made up of 13 amino acids. The germline V gene has CDR1 MNHEY and CDR2 SVGAGI.

The rearrangement uses TRBV12-5 and TRBJ2-3; the match to TRBD2 covers 8 bases. V trimming: 0 bases; J trimming: 2 bases; junction bases outside the gene matches: 10. Germline CDR1 reads LGHNT; CDR2 reads FRNRAP. This CDR3 has 18 amino acids. The CDR3 nucleotides read TGTGCTAGTGGTTTGGTAAGCGTAGTCGGGGGGGCCACAGATACGCAGTATTTT. The encoded protein is CASGLVSVVGGATDTQYF.

In this sample, this clone turned up a few times. The V call is TRBV28, the J call TRBJ1-4; D gene uncertain. Deletions cut 6 bases from V and 5 bases from J, with 7 bases between. The CDR3 extends over 12 amino acids. The germline V gene encodes CDR1 MDHEN and CDR2 SYDVKM. The CDR3 DNA reads TGTGCCAGCAGGCTCCTAAATGAAAAACTGTTTTTT. It codes for CASRLLNEKLFF.

The V and J genes are TRBV6-5 and TRBJ1-1; tentative D call: TRBD1 (5 bases). Trimming cost V 4 bases and J 4 bases, with 10 bases left between them. Germline V gene lookup returns CDR1 MNHEY and CDR2 SVGAGI. CDR3 length equals 13 residues. For the CDR3, the DNA is TGTGCCAGCAGTTCCATTCAGGGCACTGAAGCTTTCTTT. Its protein product is CASSSIQGTEAFF.

Here the CDR3 DNA reads TGTGCCACCAGTGATTTGCGAGGGGGAGGGGAGACCCAGTACTTC. It is translated as CATSDLRGGGETQYF. This rearrangement joins TRBV24-1 to TRBJ2-5, with a tentative D call TRBD2 (7 bases). Trimming took off 0 bases at V and 5 bases at J, with 12 bases between the two ends. The germline V gene has CDR1 KGHDR and CDR2 SFDVKD. The CDR3 totals 15 residues.

The chain recombines TRBV2 with TRBJ2-3; D unclear. Germline loops: CDR1 SNHLY, CDR2 FYNNEI. Trimming took 6 bases from V and 1 from J, leaving 8 bases between them. CDR3 size: 13 residues. DNA of the CDR3: TGTGCCAGCAGACCAGTCGGCACAGATACGCAGTATTTT. Its translation is CASRPVGTDTQYF.

The table lists this clone with a few counts. J is TRBJ1-4 and V is TRBV15; D is uncertain. Per germline, CDR1 LNHNV and CDR2 YYDKDF (reference sequence). The V gene lost 1 base and the J gene lost 8 bases, with 5 bases spanning the gap. This CDR3 is 12 amino acids long. The CDR3 here is CATSRGTEKLFF. The DNA of the CDR3 is TGTGCCACCAGCAGAGGAACAGAAAAACTGTTTTTT.

The genes are TRBV7-2 and TRBJ1-5; D is uncertain. Trimming cost V 5 bases and J 9 bases, with 17 bases left between them. The germline V gene encodes CDR1 SGHTA and CDR2 FQGNSA. The CDR3 extends over 14 amino acids. The CDR3 region is CASSPGQTAAPQHF. In DNA, the CDR3 is TGTGCCAGCAGCCCTGGGCAGACCGCCGCGCCCCAGCATTTT. Variable domain in full (rest from reference TRBV7-2 and TRBJ1-5): GAGVSQSPSNKVTEKGKDVELRCDPISGHTALYWYRQSLGQGLEFLIYFQGNSAPDKSGLPSDRFSAERTGGSVSTLTIQRTQQEDSAVYLCASSPGQTAAPQHFGDGTRLSIL.

This chain uses TRBV28 with TRBJ1-6, with a possible D match to TRBD1 (6 bases). The ends were cut back, 6 bases at V and 5 bases at J, with 8 bases in the middle. This CDR3 contains 13 residues. The germline gives CDR1 MDHEN, CDR2 SYDVKM. The DNA for the CDR3 is TGTGCCAGCAGGGACAGTAATAATTCACCCCTCCACTTT. It encodes CASRDSNNSPLHF.

V gene TRBV19 combines with J gene TRBJ2-4, with D possibly matching TRBD1 (6 bases). In germline, CDR1 is LNHDA, CDR2 SQIVND (reference sequence). The V end was cut by 5 bases, the J end by 6 bases, with 26 bases between. The CDR3 covers 18 residues. CDR3 residues: CASSRPIMTGDLVNIQYF. Written as DNA, the CDR3 is TGTGCCAGTAGTCGACCCATAATGACAGGAGATTTGGTAAACATTCAGTACTTC.

The CDR3 nucleotides are TGTGCCAGCCGCGGGGGAGGTCCAGATACGCAGTATTTT. Translated: CASRGGGPDTQYF. The chain uses TRBV27 and TRBJ2-3; the match to TRBD2 covers 7 bases. V was pared by 8 bases and J by 4 bases, with 6 bases of the junction left unmatched. Germline CDR1 is MNHEY and CDR2 is SMNVEV (reference sequence). The CDR3 has 13 residues.

This chain links TRBV3-1 (or the pseudogene TRBV3-2) with TRBJ2-3; D assignment may be TRBD1 or TRBD2 (5 bases each). There are 15 residues in the CDR3. CDR1 is LGHDT, CDR2 YNNKEL, per germline (reference sequence). The germline V and J ends were trimmed by 2 bases and 1 base, with 10 bases remaining between them. CDR3 in amino acids: CASSQLRGRTDTQYF. The CDR3 DNA follows: TGTGCCAGCAGCCAACTACGGGGACGCACAGATACGCAGTATTTT.